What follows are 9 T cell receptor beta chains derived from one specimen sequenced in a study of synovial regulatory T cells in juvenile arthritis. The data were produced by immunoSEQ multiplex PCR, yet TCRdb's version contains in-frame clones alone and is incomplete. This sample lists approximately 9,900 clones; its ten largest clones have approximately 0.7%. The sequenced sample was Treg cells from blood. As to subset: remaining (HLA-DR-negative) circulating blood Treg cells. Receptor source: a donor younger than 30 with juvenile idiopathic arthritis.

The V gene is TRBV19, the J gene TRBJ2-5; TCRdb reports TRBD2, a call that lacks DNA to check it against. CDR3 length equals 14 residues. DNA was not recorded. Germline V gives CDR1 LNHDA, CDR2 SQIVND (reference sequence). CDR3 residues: CASSPRGKQETQYF.

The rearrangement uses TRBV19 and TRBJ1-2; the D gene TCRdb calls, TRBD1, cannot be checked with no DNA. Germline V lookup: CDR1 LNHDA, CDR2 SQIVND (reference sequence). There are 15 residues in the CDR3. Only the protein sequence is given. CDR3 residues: CASSLRQGPNYGYTF.

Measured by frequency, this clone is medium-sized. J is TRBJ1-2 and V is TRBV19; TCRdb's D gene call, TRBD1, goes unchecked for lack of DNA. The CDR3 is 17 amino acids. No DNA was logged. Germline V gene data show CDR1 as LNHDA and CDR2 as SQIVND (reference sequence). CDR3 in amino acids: CASSMRLGTGLNYGYTF. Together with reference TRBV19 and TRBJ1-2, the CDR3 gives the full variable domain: DGGITQSPKYLFRKEGQNVTLSCEQNLNHDAMYWYRQDPGQGLRLIYYSQIVNDFQKGDIAEGYSVSREKKESFPLTVTSAQKNPTAFYLCASSMRLGTGLNYGYTFGSGTRLTVV.

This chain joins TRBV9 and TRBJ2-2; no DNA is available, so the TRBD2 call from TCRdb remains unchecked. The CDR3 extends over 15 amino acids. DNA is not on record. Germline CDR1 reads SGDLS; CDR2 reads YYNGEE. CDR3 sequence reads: CASSVEPTNTGELFF.

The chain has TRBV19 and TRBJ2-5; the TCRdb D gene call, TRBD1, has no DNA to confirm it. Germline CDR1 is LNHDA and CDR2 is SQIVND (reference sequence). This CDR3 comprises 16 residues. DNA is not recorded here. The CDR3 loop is CASSARPQGWEETQYF.

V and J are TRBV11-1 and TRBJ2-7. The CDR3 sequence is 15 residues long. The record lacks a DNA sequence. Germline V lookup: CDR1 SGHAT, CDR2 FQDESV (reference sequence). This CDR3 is CASSLVGEPYLKQYF.

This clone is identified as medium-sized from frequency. The CDR3 sequence: CASSDGGSYNEQFF. J is TRBJ2-1 and V is TRBV6-4. CDR3 size: 14 residues. DNA was not recorded. Germline V lookup: CDR1 MRHNA, CDR2 SNTAGT.

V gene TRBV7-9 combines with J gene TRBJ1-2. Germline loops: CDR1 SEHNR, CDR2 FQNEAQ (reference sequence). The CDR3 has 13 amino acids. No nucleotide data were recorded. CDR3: CASSLAGFGGYTF.

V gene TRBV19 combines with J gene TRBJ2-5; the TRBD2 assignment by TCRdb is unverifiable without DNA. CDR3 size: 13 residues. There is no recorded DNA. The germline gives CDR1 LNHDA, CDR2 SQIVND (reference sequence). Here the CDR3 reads CASRRIGRETQYF.